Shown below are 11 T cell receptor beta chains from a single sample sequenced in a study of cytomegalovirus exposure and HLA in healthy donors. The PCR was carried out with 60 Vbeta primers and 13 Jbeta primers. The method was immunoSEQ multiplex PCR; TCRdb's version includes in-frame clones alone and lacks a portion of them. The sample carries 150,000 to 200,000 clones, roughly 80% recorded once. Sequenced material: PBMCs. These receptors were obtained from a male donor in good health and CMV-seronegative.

The DNA for the CDR3 is TGTGCCAGTAGTATTCTGTTGGAGGCAGGGGGCGCGGGAACTGAAGCTTTCTTT. The encoded protein is CASSILLEAGGAGTEAFF. The chain uses TRBV19 and TRBJ1-1; 8 nucleotides align to TRBD1. Trimming at V came to 3 bases and at J to 5 bases, leaving 17 bases not matched to a gene. Germline CDR1 is LNHDA and CDR2 is SQIVND (reference sequence). CDR3 length: 18 amino acids.

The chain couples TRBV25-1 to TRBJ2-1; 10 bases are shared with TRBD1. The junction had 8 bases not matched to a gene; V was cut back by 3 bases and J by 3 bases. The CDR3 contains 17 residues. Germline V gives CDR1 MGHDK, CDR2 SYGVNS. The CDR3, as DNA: TGTGCCAGCAGTGATGATGATAGGACAGGGGGCTACAATGAGCAGTTCTTC. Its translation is CASSDDDRTGGYNEQFF.

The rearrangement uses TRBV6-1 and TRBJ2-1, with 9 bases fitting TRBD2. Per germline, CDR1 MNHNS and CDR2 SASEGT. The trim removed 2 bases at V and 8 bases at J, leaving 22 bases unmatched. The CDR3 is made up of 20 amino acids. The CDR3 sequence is CASSEFLGGGRAVSGDEQFF. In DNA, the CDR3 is TGTGCCAGCAGTGAATTTCTTGGTGGCGGGAGGGCCGTAAGTGGCGATGAGCAGTTCTTC.

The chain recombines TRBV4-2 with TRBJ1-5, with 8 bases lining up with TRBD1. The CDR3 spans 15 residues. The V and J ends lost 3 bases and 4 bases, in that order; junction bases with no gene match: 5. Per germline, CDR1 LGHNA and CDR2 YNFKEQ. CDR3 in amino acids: CASSQEDRVNQPQHF. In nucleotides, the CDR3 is TGTGCCAGCAGCCAGGAGGACAGGGTGAATCAGCCCCAGCATTTT.

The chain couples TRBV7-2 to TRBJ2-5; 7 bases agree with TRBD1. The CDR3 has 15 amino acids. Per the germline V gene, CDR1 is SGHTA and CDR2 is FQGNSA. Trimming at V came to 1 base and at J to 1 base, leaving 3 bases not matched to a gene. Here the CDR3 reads CASSLVRGLQETQYF. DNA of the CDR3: TGTGCCAGCAGCTTAGTTAGGGGGCTCCAAGAGACCCAGTACTTC.

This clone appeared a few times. The CDR3 coding sequence is TGTGCCAGCAGCCAACAAGAGACCCAGTACTTC. This translates into CASSQQETQYF. The chain uses TRBV6-6 and TRBJ2-5; D uncertain. Germline V CDR1 and CDR2: MNHNY, SVGAGI (reference sequence). V dropped 6 bases and J dropped 2 bases, with 4 bases sitting between them. The CDR3 loop spans 11 amino acids.

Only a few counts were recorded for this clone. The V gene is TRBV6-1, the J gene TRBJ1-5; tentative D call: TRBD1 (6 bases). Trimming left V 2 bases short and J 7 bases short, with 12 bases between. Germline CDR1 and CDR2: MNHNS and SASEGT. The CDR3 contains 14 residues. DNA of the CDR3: TGTGCCAGCAGTGAAACGGGGGGCGTCCAGCCCCAGCATTTT. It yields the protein CASSETGGVQPQHF.

For the CDR3, the DNA is TGTGCCAGCGGGTTACGTGGGGGGACAGGGGGTCCCTACGAGCAGTACTTC. Its translation: CASGLRGGTGGPYEQYF. The gene calls are TRBV28 and TRBJ2-7, with 11 bases aligning to TRBD1. V gave up 8 bases and J gave up 2 bases; unmatched junction bases: 14. The CDR3 sequence is 17 residues long. In germline, CDR1 is MDHEN, CDR2 SYDVKM.

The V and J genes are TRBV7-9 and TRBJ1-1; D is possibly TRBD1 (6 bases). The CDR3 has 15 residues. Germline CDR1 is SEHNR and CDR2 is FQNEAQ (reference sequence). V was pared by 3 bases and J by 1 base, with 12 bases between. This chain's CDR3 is CASSFGPTGNTEAFF. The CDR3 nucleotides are TGTGCCAGCAGCTTCGGGCCGACAGGGAACACTGAAGCTTTCTTT.

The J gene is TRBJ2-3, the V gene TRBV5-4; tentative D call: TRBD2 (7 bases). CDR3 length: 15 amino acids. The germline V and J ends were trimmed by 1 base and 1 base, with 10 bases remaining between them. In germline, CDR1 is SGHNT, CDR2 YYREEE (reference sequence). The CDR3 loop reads CASSLTGRGTDTQYF. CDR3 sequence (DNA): TGTGCCAGCAGCTTGACAGGGAGGGGCACAGATACGCAGTATTTT.

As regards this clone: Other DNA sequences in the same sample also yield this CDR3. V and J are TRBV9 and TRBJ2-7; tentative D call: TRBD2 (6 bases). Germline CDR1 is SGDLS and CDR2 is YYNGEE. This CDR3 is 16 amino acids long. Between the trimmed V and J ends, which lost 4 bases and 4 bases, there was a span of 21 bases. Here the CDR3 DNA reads TGTGCCAGCAGCCGTACCAGGCTAGCGAAGCCTTACGAGCAGTACTTC. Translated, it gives CASSRTRLAKPYEQYF.